One sample yielded the 14 T cell receptor beta chains listed below, sequenced in a study of identifying expanded T cells in peripheral blood. Assay: immunoSEQ multiplex PCR; the TCRdb copy retains only in-frame clones and omits some. Of approximately 80,000 clones in the sample, almost 85% were seen once. The sequenced sample was blood. The receptors come from a person aged 18 to 70 in good health.

This sequence joins TRBV9 and TRBJ2-3; D call uncertain. CDR3 length: 15 residues. V was shortened by 0 bases and J by 0 bases, with 8 bases between the two germline ends. From germline, CDR1 is SGDLS and CDR2 YYNGEE. This chain's CDR3 is CASSVVDESTDTQYF. In DNA, the CDR3 is TGTGCCAGCAGCGTAGTAGATGAGAGCACAGATACGCAGTATTTT. The full variable domain, rest sourced from reference TRBV9 and TRBJ2-3, is DSGVTQTPKHLITATGQRVTLRCSPRSGDLSVYWYQQSLDQGLQFLIQYYNGEERAKGNILERFSAQQFPDLHSELNLSSLELGDSALYFCASSVVDESTDTQYFGPGTRLTVL.

The chain uses TRBV6-5 and TRBJ1-1, with TRBD1 as a possible D gene (6 bases). Per the germline V gene, CDR1 is MNHEY and CDR2 is SVGAGI. Deletions cut 6 bases from V and 3 bases from J, with 17 bases between. The CDR3 spans 15 residues. The CDR3 protein is CASRGSGAGDTEAFF. Written as DNA, the CDR3 is TGTGCCAGCAGGGGTTCGGGGGCTGGCGACACTGAAGCTTTCTTT.

The chain recombines TRBV6-6 with TRBJ1-4; unclear D gene. The V gene's germline CDR1 is MNHNY and CDR2 SVGAGI (reference sequence). The CDR3 is made up of 13 amino acids. V lost 2 bases and J 8 bases, leaving 9 bases between the germline ends. This CDR3 is CASSYRDGEKLFF. The CDR3 coding sequence is TGTGCCAGCAGTTACCGGGATGGCGAAAAACTGTTTTTT.

This clone appeared a single time. The CDR3 DNA reads as TGCGCCAGCAGCGTTAGCGGGGCCGGGGAGCTGTTTTTT. This sequence encodes CASSVSGAGELFF. This chain connects TRBV5-1 to TRBJ2-2; TRBD2 matches 8 bases. CDR3 length equals 13 residues. Germline loops: CDR1 SGHRS, CDR2 YFSETQ. V was clipped by 4 bases and J by 6 bases; unmatched bases: 2.

This clone was picked up a small number of times. CDR3 sequence (DNA): TGTGCTATTGGTGCTTTTAGCTCCTACAATGAGCAGTTCTTC. Its translation: CAIGAFSSYNEQFF. The chain combines TRBV5-4 with TRBJ2-1; D remains ambiguous. The CDR3 runs 14 residues. CDR1 is SGHNT and CDR2 is YYREEE in the germline V gene (reference sequence). Together with reference TRBV5-4 and TRBJ2-1, the CDR3 gives the full variable domain: ETGVTQSPTHLIKTRGQQVTLRCSSQSGHNTVSWYQQALGQGPQFIFQYYREEENGRGNFPPRFSGLQFPNYSSELNVNALELDDSALYLCAIGAFSSYNEQFFGPGTRLTVL.

This clone was detected once. The V and J genes are TRBV7-9 and TRBJ2-2, with D perhaps TRBD2 (6 bases). V lost 4 bases, J lost 0 bases, and 12 bases lay in between. This CDR3 region has 16 residues. Germline V gene data show CDR1 as SEHNR and CDR2 as FQNEAQ (reference sequence). The CDR3 region has the DNA TGTGCCAGCAGCTCGGCCGCGGGGTCGAACACCGGGGAGCTGTTTTTT. Translated, it gives CASSSAAGSNTGELFF.

The chain is built from TRBV29-1 and TRBJ1-3, with D unresolved. V lost 1 base to trimming and J lost 3 bases, with 4 bases between them. The CDR3 extends over 12 amino acids. Germline CDR1 is SQVTM and CDR2 is ANQGSEA. CDR3 in amino acids: CSVEGFGNTIYF. The CDR3, as DNA: TGCAGCGTTGAAGGGTTTGGAAACACCATATATTTT. Drawing the rest from reference TRBV29-1 and TRBJ1-3, the complete variable domain is SAVISQKPSRDICQRGTSLTIQCQVDSQVTMMFWYRQQPGQSLTLIATANQGSEATYESGFVIDKFPISRPNLTFSTLTVSNMSPEDSSIYLCSVEGFGNTIYFGEGSWLTVV.

This chain connects TRBV4-2 to TRBJ1-1; TRBD1 is a possible D gene (6 bases). CDR1 and CDR2 from the germline V gene are LGHNA and YNFKEQ. Trimming removed 0 bases from V and 0 bases from J, with 26 bases in between. There are 21 residues in the CDR3. The CDR3 is CASSQDWFITGRGALNTEAFF. CDR3 coding DNA: TGTGCCAGCAGCCAAGATTGGTTCATCACAGGGAGAGGGGCCTTGAACACTGAAGCTTTCTTT.

The rearrangement uses TRBV4-2 and TRBJ1-4; a weak D match, TRBD1 (6 bases). Trimming pared 0 bases from V and 7 bases from J, leaving 15 bases between. This CDR3 is built from 16 residues. Germline V gene data show CDR1 as LGHNA and CDR2 as YNFKEQ. The CDR3 DNA reads TGTGCCAGCAGCCAAGATTTCTCAAGGGGGGGTGAAAAACTGTTTTTT. Protein product: CASSQDFSRGGEKLFF.

V usage is TRBV2 and J usage is TRBJ2-1; no reliable D call. Germline V lookup: CDR1 SNHLY, CDR2 FYNNEI. The CDR3 loop spans 11 amino acids. V gave up 3 bases and J gave up 9 bases, with 6 bases separating them. The CDR3 loop is CASSDGLEQFF. The CDR3 DNA sequence: TGTGCCAGCAGTGACGGCCTTGAGCAGTTCTTC.

This clone has only a few counts. The chain carries TRBV7-8 and TRBJ2-1; 7 positions agree with TRBD2. The germline gives CDR1 SGHVS, CDR2 FQNEAQ. Trimming cost V 1 base and J 2 bases; bases outside gene matches: 5. The CDR3 spans 16 residues. CDR3 coding DNA: TGTGCCAGCAGCTTAGAGGCGGGAGAGCCCTACAATGAGCAGTTCTTC. It is translated as CASSLEAGEPYNEQFF.

The J gene is TRBJ2-1, the V gene TRBV9; D may be TRBD2 (5 bases). Trimming left V 4 bases short and J 8 bases short, with 10 bases between. CDR1 SGDLS and CDR2 YYNGEE come from the germline V gene. CDR3 size: 12 residues. CDR3 bases: TGTGCCAGCAGCCGGGATTCAGATGAGCAGTTCTTC. Protein sequence: CASSRDSDEQFF.

The chain uses TRBV4-3 and TRBJ1-2, with no clear D. This CDR3 spans 15 amino acids. V shed 0 bases and J shed 4 bases, with 12 bases lying between them. In germline, CDR1 is LGHNA, CDR2 YSLEER. CDR3 amino acids: CASSQEVTVTYGYTF. The CDR3 bases are TGCGCCAGCAGCCAAGAGGTAACAGTAACCTATGGCTACACCTTC.

V and J are TRBV19 and TRBJ2-6; the D gene is possibly TRBD1 (6 bases). CDR1 LNHDA and CDR2 SQIVND come from the germline V gene (reference sequence). V was shortened by 10 bases and J by 4 bases, with 14 bases between the two germline ends. This CDR3 region has 14 residues. As DNA, the CDR3 is TGTGCCACTCGCGGACAGACGGGGGCCAACGTCCTGACTTTC. As protein: CATRGQTGANVLTF.